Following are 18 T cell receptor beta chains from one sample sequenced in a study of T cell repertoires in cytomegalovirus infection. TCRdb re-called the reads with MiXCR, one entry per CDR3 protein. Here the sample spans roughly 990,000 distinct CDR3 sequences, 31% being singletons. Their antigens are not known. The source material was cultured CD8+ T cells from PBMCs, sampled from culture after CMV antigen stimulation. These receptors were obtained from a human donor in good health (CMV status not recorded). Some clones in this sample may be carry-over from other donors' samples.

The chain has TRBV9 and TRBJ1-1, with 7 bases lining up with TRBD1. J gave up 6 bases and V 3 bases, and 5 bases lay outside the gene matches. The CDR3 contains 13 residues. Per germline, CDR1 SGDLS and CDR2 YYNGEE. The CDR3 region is CASSAGQRAEAFF. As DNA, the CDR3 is TGTGCCAGCAGCGCGGGACAGAGGGCTGAAGCTTTCTTT.

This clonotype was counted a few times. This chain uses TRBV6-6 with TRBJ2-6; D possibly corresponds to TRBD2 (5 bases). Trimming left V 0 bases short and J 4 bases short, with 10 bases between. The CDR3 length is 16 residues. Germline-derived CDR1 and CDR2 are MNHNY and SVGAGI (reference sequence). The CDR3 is CASSYSKDSGANVLTF. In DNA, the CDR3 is TGTGCCAGCAGTTACTCGAAGGACTCCGGGGCCAACGTCCTGACTTTC.

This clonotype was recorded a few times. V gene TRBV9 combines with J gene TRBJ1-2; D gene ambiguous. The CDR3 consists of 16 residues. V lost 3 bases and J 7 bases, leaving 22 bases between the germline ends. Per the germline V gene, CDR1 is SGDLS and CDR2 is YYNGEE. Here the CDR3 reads CASSDAQAGGESGYTF. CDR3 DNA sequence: TGTGCCAGCAGCGACGCCCAGGCGGGTGGTGAGAGTGGCTACACCTTC.

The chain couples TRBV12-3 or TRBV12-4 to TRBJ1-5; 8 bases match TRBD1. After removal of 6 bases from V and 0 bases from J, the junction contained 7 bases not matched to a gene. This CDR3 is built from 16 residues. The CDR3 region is CASSPDRGDSNQPQHF. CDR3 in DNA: TGTGCCAGCAGCCCAGACAGGGGCGATAGCAATCAGCCCCAGCATTTT.

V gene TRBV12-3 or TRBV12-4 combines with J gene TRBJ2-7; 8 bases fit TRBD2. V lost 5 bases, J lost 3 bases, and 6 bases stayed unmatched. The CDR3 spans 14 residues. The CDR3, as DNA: TGTGCCAGCAGTATTAGCGGGGCCTTCTACGAGCAGTACTTC. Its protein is CASSISGAFYEQYF.

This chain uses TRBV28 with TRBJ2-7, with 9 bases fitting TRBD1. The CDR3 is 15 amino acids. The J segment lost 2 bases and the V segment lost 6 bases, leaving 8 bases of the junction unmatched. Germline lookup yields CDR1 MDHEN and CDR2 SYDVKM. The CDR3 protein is CASSYVRQGAYEQYF. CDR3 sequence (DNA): TGTGCCAGCAGCTACGTGAGACAGGGGGCCTACGAGCAGTACTTC.

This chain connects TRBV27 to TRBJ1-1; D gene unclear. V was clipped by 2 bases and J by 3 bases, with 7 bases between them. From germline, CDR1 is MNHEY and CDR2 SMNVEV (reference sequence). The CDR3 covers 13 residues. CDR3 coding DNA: TGTGCCAGCAGTTTAGTCCATTACACTGAAGCTTTCTTT. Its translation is CASSLVHYTEAFF.

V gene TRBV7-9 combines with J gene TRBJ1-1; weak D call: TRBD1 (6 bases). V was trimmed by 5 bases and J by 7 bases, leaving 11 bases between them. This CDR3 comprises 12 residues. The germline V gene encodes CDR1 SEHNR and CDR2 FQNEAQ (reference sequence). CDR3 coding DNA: TGTGCCAGCAGCCACGGACAGAATGAAGCTTTCTTT. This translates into CASSHGQNEAFF.

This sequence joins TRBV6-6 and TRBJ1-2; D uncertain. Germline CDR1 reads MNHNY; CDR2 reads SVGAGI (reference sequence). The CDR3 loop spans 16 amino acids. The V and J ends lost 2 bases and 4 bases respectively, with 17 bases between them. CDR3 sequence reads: CASSYLARDAAYGYTF. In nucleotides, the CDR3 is TGTGCCAGCAGTTACCTGGCTCGTGATGCCGCCTATGGCTACACCTTC.

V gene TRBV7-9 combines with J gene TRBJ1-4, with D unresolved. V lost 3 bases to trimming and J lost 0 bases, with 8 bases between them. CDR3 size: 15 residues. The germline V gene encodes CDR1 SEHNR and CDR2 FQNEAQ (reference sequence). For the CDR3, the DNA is TGTGCCAGCAGCTTCGGCAGAGCAACTAATGAAAAACTGTTTTTT. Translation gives CASSFGRATNEKLFF. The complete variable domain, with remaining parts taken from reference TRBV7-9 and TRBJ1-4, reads DTGVSQNPRHKITKRGQNVTFRCDPISEHNRLYWYRQTLGQGPEFLTYFQNEAQLEKSRLLSDRFSAERPKGSFSTLEIQRTEQGDSAMYLCASSFGRATNEKLFFGSGTQLSVL.

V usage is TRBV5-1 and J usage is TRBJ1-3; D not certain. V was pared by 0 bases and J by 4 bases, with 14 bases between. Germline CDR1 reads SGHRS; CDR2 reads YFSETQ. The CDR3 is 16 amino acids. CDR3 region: CASSLDLREKGNTIYF. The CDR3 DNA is TGCGCCAGCAGCTTGGATTTGCGGGAGAAGGGAAACACCATATATTTT.

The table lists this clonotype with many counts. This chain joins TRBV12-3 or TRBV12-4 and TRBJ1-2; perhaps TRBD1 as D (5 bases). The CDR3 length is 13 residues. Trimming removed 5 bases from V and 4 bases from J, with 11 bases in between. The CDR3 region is CASSLNRLYGYTF. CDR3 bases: TGTGCCAGCAGTCTCAACAGGCTCTATGGCTACACCTTC.

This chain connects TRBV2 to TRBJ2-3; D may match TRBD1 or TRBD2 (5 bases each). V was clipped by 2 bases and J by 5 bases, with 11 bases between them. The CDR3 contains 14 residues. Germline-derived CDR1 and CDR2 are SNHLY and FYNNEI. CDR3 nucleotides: TGTGCCAGCAGTGAATTGGGGGAAGGAGATACGCAGTATTTT. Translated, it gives CASSELGEGDTQYF. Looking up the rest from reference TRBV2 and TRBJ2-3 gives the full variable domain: EPEVTQTPSHQVTQMGQEVILRCVPISNHLYFYWYRQILGQKVEFLVSFYNNEISEKSEIFDDQFSVERPDGSNFTLKIRSTKLEDSAMYFCASSELGEGDTQYFGPGTRLTVL.

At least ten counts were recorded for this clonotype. CDR3 residues: CASSPLVGGTDTQYF. DNA for the CDR3: TGTGCCAGCAGCCCACTAGTCGGGGGCACAGATACGCAGTATTTT. J is TRBJ2-3 and V is TRBV7-8, with D possibly being TRBD2 (5 bases). CDR3 length equals 15 residues. Deletions cut 5 bases from V and 1 base from J, with 13 bases between. Germline CDR1 is SGHVS and CDR2 is FQNEAQ.

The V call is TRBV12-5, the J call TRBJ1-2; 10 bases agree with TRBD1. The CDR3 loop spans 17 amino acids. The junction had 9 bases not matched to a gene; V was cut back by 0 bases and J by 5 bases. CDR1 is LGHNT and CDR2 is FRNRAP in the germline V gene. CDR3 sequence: CASGLVGQGLWAYGYTF. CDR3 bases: TGTGCTAGTGGTTTGGTGGGACAGGGGCTTTGGGCGTATGGCTACACCTTC.

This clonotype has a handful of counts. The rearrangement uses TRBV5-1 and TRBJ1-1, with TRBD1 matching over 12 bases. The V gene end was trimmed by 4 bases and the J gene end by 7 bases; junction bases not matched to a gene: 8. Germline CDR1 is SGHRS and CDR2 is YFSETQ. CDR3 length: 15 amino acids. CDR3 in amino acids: CASSTGQGAQVEAFF. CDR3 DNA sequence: TGCGCCAGCAGCACGGGACAGGGGGCGCAGGTTGAAGCTTTCTTT. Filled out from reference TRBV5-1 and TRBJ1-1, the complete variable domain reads KAGVTQTPRYLIKTRGQQVTLSCSPISGHRSVSWYQQTPGQGLQFLFEYFSETQRNKGNFPGRFSGRQFSNSRSEMNVSTLELGDSALYLCASSTGQGAQVEAFFGQGTRLTVV.

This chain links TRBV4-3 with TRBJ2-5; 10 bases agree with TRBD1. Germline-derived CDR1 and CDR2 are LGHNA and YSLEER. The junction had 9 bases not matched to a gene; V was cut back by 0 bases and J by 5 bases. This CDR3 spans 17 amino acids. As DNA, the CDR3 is TGCGCCAGCAGCCAAGACTCGACAGGGGGCGGGGGGGAGACCCAGTACTTC. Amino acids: CASSQDSTGGGGETQYF.

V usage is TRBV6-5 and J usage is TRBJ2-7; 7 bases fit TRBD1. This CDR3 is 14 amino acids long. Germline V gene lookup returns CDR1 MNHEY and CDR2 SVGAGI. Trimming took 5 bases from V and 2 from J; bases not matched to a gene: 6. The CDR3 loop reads CASSLLQGPYEQYF. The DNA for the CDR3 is TGTGCCAGCAGTCTCCTACAGGGGCCCTACGAGCAGTACTTC.